A selection of T cell receptor beta chains follows, all from one sample in a study of blood T cell repertoires in COVID-19. TCRdb keeps only in-frame clones here, not all; method: immunoSEQ multiplex PCR. This table has about 370,000 clones, 87% appearing once. The sample taken for sequencing was peripheral blood. Receptor source: a woman in her thirties with COVID-19, enrolled during active disease. Both conserved end residues are part of each CDR3. The D gene is left open where the match is weak.

d_call j_call v_call cdr3_aa
. TRBJ2-2 TRBV18 CASSPSNRVTGELFF
. TRBJ2-1 TRBV18 CASSSGLTYNEQFF
. TRBJ2-2 TRBV19 CASTPIMDKNTGELFF
TRBD1 TRBJ2-5 TRBV2 CASRGTGRYQETQYF
TRBD1 TRBJ1-1 TRBV6-2/TRBV6-3 CASSYSRDRVRNTEAFF
. TRBJ2-7 TRBV28 CATTRGYEQYF
. TRBJ2-1 TRBV7-8 CASSLAQYNEQFF
TRBD2 TRBJ2-7 TRBV10-1 CASSDREGDYEQYF
. TRBJ2-4 TRBV19 CASSIEGGRRNIQYF
TRBD1 TRBJ2-5 TRBV10-1 CASSTGVGTQYF
TRBD2 TRBJ2-5 TRBV10-3 CAISVSPGGDQYF
TRBD2 TRBJ2-3 TRBV6-5 CASSYSTSQDTQYF
TRBD1 TRBJ1-5 TRBV7-6 CASSSGQKPSPQHF
TRBD2 TRBJ2-7 TRBV7-3 CASRQHSLAGVTYEQYF
. TRBJ1-1 TRBV28 CASSSGNTEAFF
. TRBJ1-2 TRBV15 CATSLEAANYGYTF
TRBD2 TRBJ2-1 TRBV30 CAWRGGAGGYNEQFF